These T cell receptor beta chains were read from a single sample in a study of T cells in Graves' hyperthyroidism and ophthalmopathy. TCRdb processed the multiplex PCR reads anew with MiXCR; each CDR3 protein has one entry. The sample gives 500,000 to 550,000 distinct CDR3 sequences, approximately 20% of which show up once; approximately 50% is in the top ten. The sequenced material came from blood. Receptors originate from a man in his forties with Graves' ophthalmopathy. Both conserved end residues are part of each CDR3. The order of the fields is D gene, V gene, J gene, clone size, CDR3 DNA, CDR3 protein. D genes are given only for firm matches. Only part of the rows carry a size: once, few, many, or a class if the clone is expanded.

d_call: .
v_call: TRBV7-3
j_call: TRBJ1-6
clone_size: .
cdr3_nt: TGTGCCAGCAGCTTAACAGCCGGTCCCCTCCACTTT
cdr3_aa: CASSLTAGPLHF

d_call: TRBD2
v_call: TRBV5-6
j_call: TRBJ2-7
clone_size: .
cdr3_nt: TGTGCCAGCAGCTTGCCTAGCGGGAGGGGGGCCAGTTCCTACGAGCAGTACTTC
cdr3_aa: CASSLPSGRGASSYEQYF

d_call: .
v_call: TRBV30
j_call: TRBJ1-5
clone_size: .
cdr3_nt: TGTGCATTCAAACAGGGCCGCAATCAGCCCCAGCATTTT
cdr3_aa: CAFKQGRNQPQHF

d_call: .
v_call: TRBV3-1
j_call: TRBJ1-1
clone_size: many
cdr3_nt: TGTGCCAGCAGCCAAGCATCTCGACATTCCACTGAAGCTTTCTTT
cdr3_aa: CASSQASRHSTEAFF

d_call: TRBD2
v_call: TRBV5-1
j_call: TRBJ2-1
clone_size: few
cdr3_nt: TGCGCCAGCTGGGGACTAGCGGGGAAGAATGAGCAGTTCTTC
cdr3_aa: CASWGLAGKNEQFF

d_call: .
v_call: TRBV27
j_call: TRBJ2-3
clone_size: many
cdr3_nt: TGTGCCAGCAGTACGCACGCAAACACAGATACGCAGTATTTT
cdr3_aa: CASSTHANTDTQYF

d_call: TRBD2
v_call: TRBV9
j_call: TRBJ2-3
clone_size: few
cdr3_nt: TGTGCCAGCAGCCAGGGGGAACTAGCGGGTTATACGCAGTATTTT
cdr3_aa: CASSQGELAGYTQYF

d_call: TRBD2
v_call: TRBV4-2
j_call: TRBJ2-2
clone_size: .
cdr3_nt: TGTGCCAGCAGCCCGCTGGGGAGGGTGAGGTTAGCCGGGGAGCTGTTTTTT
cdr3_aa: CASSPLGRVRLAGELFF

d_call: TRBD1
v_call: TRBV20-1
j_call: TRBJ2-1
clone_size: few
cdr3_nt: TGCAGTGCTACCGGGACAGGGTTTTCCCTGGGGAATGAGCAGTTCTTC
cdr3_aa: CSATGTGFSLGNEQFF

d_call: .
v_call: TRBV29-1
j_call: TRBJ1-2
clone_size: .
cdr3_nt: TGCAGCGTTGATGGGGGAATCCATGGCTACACCTTC
cdr3_aa: CSVDGGIHGYTF

d_call: .
v_call: TRBV30
j_call: TRBJ1-2
clone_size: few
cdr3_nt: TGTGCCACACTAGGAAACCCTAACTATGGCTACACCTTC
cdr3_aa: CATLGNPNYGYTF

d_call: .
v_call: TRBV30
j_call: TRBJ1-2
clone_size: many
cdr3_nt: TGTGCCTGGAGTGAGGGCAGGGACTATGGCTACACCTTC
cdr3_aa: CAWSEGRDYGYTF

d_call: TRBD1
v_call: TRBV12-3/TRBV12-4
j_call: TRBJ2-3
clone_size: .
cdr3_nt: TGTGCCAGCAGTATAGGGACAGGGGCCACAGATACGCAGTATTTT
cdr3_aa: CASSIGTGATDTQYF

d_call: .
v_call: TRBV7-2
j_call: TRBJ2-3
clone_size: many
cdr3_nt: TGTGCCAGCAGCCCCCGTTCAGCGTCCTCGGGCACAGATACGCAGTATTTT
cdr3_aa: CASSPRSASSGTDTQYF

d_call: TRBD1
v_call: TRBV10-3
j_call: TRBJ2-7
clone_size: many
cdr3_nt: TGTGCCATCAGTGACTTTGTTCGGGACAGGAAGCCCTACGAGCAGTACTTC
cdr3_aa: CAISDFVRDRKPYEQYF

d_call: TRBD2
v_call: TRBV4-1
j_call: TRBJ2-3
clone_size: .
cdr3_nt: TGCGCCAGCAGCCAAGATGCGGGGGGCCCAACTAGCACAGATACGCAGTATTTT
cdr3_aa: CASSQDAGGPTSTDTQYF

d_call: TRBD1
v_call: TRBV3-1
j_call: TRBJ1-2
clone_size: few
cdr3_nt: TGTGCCAGCAGCCAAGGGGAGGGGGCTGGTGGCTACACCTTC
cdr3_aa: CASSQGEGAGGYTF

d_call: .
v_call: TRBV13
j_call: TRBJ1-3
clone_size: .
cdr3_nt: TGTGCCAGCAGCTTAACGGGGAATACTGGAAACACCATATATTTT
cdr3_aa: CASSLTGNTGNTIYF

d_call: .
v_call: TRBV9
j_call: TRBJ1-6
clone_size: few
cdr3_nt: TGTGCCAGCAGCGTGGGAGGTTCACCCCTCCACTTT
cdr3_aa: CASSVGGSPLHF

d_call: TRBD1
v_call: TRBV2
j_call: TRBJ1-1
clone_size: .
cdr3_nt: TGTGCCAGCGTTCTTGACAGGGGGCGAACTGAAGCTTTCTTT
cdr3_aa: CASVLDRGRTEAFF

d_call: .
v_call: TRBV4-2
j_call: TRBJ2-2
clone_size: .
cdr3_nt: TGTGCCAGCAGACAGACTAGGGGGGAGCTGTTTTTT
cdr3_aa: CASRQTRGELFF

d_call: .
v_call: TRBV7-6
j_call: TRBJ2-5
clone_size: .
cdr3_nt: TGTGCCAGCAGCCTAGATCCGGGGAGAATCCCTCAAGAGACCCAGTACTTC
cdr3_aa: CASSLDPGRIPQETQYF

d_call: .
v_call: TRBV30
j_call: TRBJ2-6
clone_size: many
cdr3_nt: TGTGCCTGGAAAGGGGCATCTGGGGCCAACGTCCTGACTTTC
cdr3_aa: CAWKGASGANVLTF

d_call: .
v_call: TRBV5-1
j_call: TRBJ1-1
clone_size: .
cdr3_nt: TGCGCCAGCAGCTTCCTGGACAGCCTCACTGAAGCTTTCTTT
cdr3_aa: CASSFLDSLTEAFF

d_call: .
v_call: TRBV19
j_call: TRBJ2-7
clone_size: few
cdr3_nt: TGTGCCACCCACACTACACCCCCCGGGTCCTACGAGCAGTACTTC
cdr3_aa: CATHTTPPGSYEQYF

d_call: .
v_call: TRBV30
j_call: TRBJ1-1
clone_size: many
cdr3_nt: TGTGCTTTCGGTCCGGATACTGAAGCTTTCTTT
cdr3_aa: CAFGPDTEAFF

d_call: .
v_call: TRBV3-1
j_call: TRBJ2-2
clone_size: few
cdr3_nt: TGTGCCAGCAGCCACCCAGACGCGAACACCGGGGAGCTGTTTTTT
cdr3_aa: CASSHPDANTGELFF

d_call: .
v_call: TRBV18
j_call: TRBJ2-7
clone_size: .
cdr3_nt: TGTGCCAGCTCACCACCCTCTAGGACCACCTACGAGCAGTACTTC
cdr3_aa: CASSPPSRTTYEQYF

d_call: TRBD1
v_call: TRBV10-3
j_call: TRBJ1-4
clone_size: few
cdr3_nt: TGTGCCATCAGTGAGTCTCGGACAGGGAGTAATGAAAAACTGTTTTTT
cdr3_aa: CAISESRTGSNEKLFF